The clone carrying this TCR beta chain was found a few times. Antigen: not known. Germline V gene lookup returns CDR1 SGHTA and CDR2 FQGNSA. J lost 3 bases, V lost 1 base, and 3 bases had no gene match. CDR3 length: 15 residues. Stated treatment: oral pan-JAK inhibitor, 5-10 mg twice daily. Extracted from the samples, RNA was reverse transcribed into cDNA to serve as the sequencing template. Method: immunoSEQ multiplex PCR; TCRdb's copy keeps in-frame clones and lacks some. Found here are more than 150,000 clones, about 47% of them singletons; the top ten hold 10%. These data originate in a study of CD8+ T cells in alopecia areata. Points from the study as a whole: In scalp, tofacitinib significantly decreased clonality and expanded CD8+ clones among the top 100. Scalp samples also contribute reads from the resident alphabeta T cells found in normal skin.

The gene calls are TRBV7-2 and TRBJ1-5, with TRBD1 identical over 7 bases. The TCR was taken from a human donor with alopecia areata. Sample: CD8+ T cells sorted from blood, taken around week 53, from a patient treated with tofacitinib. CDR3 loop: CASSLGGQPNQPQHF. The CDR3 nucleotides are TGTGCCAGCAGCTTAGGGGGACAGCCCAATCAGCCCCAGCATTTT.